One and the same sample provided the 29 T cell receptor beta chains below, sequenced in a study of cytomegalovirus exposure and HLA in healthy donors. With 60 Vbeta and 13 Jbeta primers, the PCR was carried out. This table comes from immunoSEQ multiplex PCR, and its TCRdb copy is limited to in-frame clones, with some not included. The listing contains 70,000 or so clones. The sequenced sample consisted of PBMCs. Receptors were obtained from a boy younger than 18 in good health and CMV-seronegative.

The chain recombines TRBV7-9 with TRBJ1-1, with D possibly matching TRBD1 (5 bases). The V gene's germline CDR1 is SEHNR and CDR2 FQNEAQ (reference sequence). This CDR3 is built from 16 residues. V gave up 7 bases and J gave up 0 bases, with 18 bases separating them. The CDR3 spells CASTQGKGLMNTEAFF. In DNA form, the CDR3 reads TGTGCCAGCACCCAAGGAAAGGGACTAATGAACACTGAAGCTTTCTTT.

The rearrangement uses TRBV18 and TRBJ1-2, with 7 bases fitting TRBD1. Per the germline V gene, CDR1 is KGHSH and CDR2 is LQKENI. The trim removed 3 bases at V and 0 bases at J, leaving 1 base unmatched. The CDR3 covers 14 residues. The CDR3 nucleotides read TGTGCCAGCTCACCCGGGACAGCTAACTATGGCTACACCTTC. Protein sequence: CASSPGTANYGYTF.

The V call is TRBV7-9, the J call TRBJ2-5; D call uncertain. CDR1 and CDR2 (germline): SEHNR, FQNEAQ (reference sequence). CDR3 length equals 15 residues. Trimming removed 4 bases at V and 5 bases at J, with 17 bases between. CDR3 in DNA: TGTGCCAGCAGCTCGGCGGCACCTCTCGGGGAGACCCAGTACTTC. Its protein product is CASSSAAPLGETQYF. The full variable domain, completed using reference TRBV7-9 and TRBJ2-5, is DTGVSQNPRHKITKRGQNVTFRCDPISEHNRLYWYRQTLGQGPEFLTYFQNEAQLEKSRLLSDRFSAERPKGSFSTLEIQRTEQGDSAMYLCASSSAAPLGETQYFGPGTRLLVL.

Concerning this clone itself: The junction and the germline gene differ at one end; a read error may be behind it. J is TRBJ1-1 and V is TRBV30, with D possibly being TRBD1 (6 bases). Per the germline V gene, CDR1 is GTSNPN and CDR2 is SVGIG (reference sequence). CDR3 length: 13 amino acids. For the CDR3, the DNA is TGTGCCTGGAGTAAGGGGGTCGGCACTGAAGATTTCTTT. It codes for CAWSKGVGTEDFF. Based on the CDR3 plus reference TRBV30 and TRBJ1-1, the full variable domain is SQTIHQWPATLVQPVGSPLSLECTVEGTSNPNLYWYRQAAGRGLQLLFYSVGIGQISSEVPQNLSASRPQDRQFILSSKKLLLSDSGFYLCAWSKGVGTEDFFGQGTRLTVV.

The gene calls are TRBV6-5 and TRBJ1-3, with D perhaps matching TRBD1 (5 bases). The germline V and J ends were trimmed by 2 bases and 4 bases, with 12 bases remaining between them. The CDR3 extends over 15 amino acids. Per the germline V gene, CDR1 is MNHEY and CDR2 is SVGAGI. The CDR3 region is CASSYRGAGGNTIYF. In DNA form, the CDR3 reads TGTGCCAGCAGTTACCGTGGGGCAGGGGGAAACACCATATATTTT.

V is TRBV25-1 and J is TRBJ1-1; D remains ambiguous. Trimming stripped 8 bases from V and 1 base from J, with 11 bases between. CDR1 MGHDK and CDR2 SYGVNS come from the germline V gene. CDR3 length: 13 amino acids. CDR3 sequence reads: CASSKQSNTEAFF. CDR3 DNA: TGTGCCAGCTCAAAACAGTCGAACACTGAAGCTTTCTTT.

The V and J genes are TRBV30 and TRBJ2-7; weak D call: TRBD1 (6 bases). Trimming took 7 bases from V and 4 from J, leaving 17 bases between them. Germline V gene sequence: CDR1 GTSNPN, CDR2 SVGIG (reference sequence). CDR3 size: 13 residues. CDR3 in amino acids: CASAGAGDYEQYF. The CDR3 DNA sequence: TGTGCCTCCGCCGGGGCAGGGGATTACGAGCAGTACTTC. The variable domain in full, with the rest retrieved from reference TRBV30 and TRBJ2-7, is SQTIHQWPATLVQPVGSPLSLECTVEGTSNPNLYWYRQAAGRGLQLLFYSVGIGQISSEVPQNLSASRPQDRQFILSSKKLLLSDSGFYLCASAGAGDYEQYFGPGTRLTVT.

J is TRBJ1-2 and V is TRBV7-2; 7 bases map to TRBD1. The V gene end was trimmed by 5 bases and the J gene end by 2 bases; junction bases not matched to a gene: 8. CDR1 and CDR2 (germline): SGHTA, FQGNSA. There are 15 residues in the CDR3. The CDR3 region has the DNA TGTGCCAGCAGCCCCGGGACAGCTCTAAACTATGGCTACACCTTC. Its protein is CASSPGTALNYGYTF. The full variable domain, in which reference TRBV7-2 and TRBJ1-2 provide the parts outside the CDR3, is GAGVSQSPSNKVTEKGKDVELRCDPISGHTALYWYRQSLGQGLEFLIYFQGNSAPDKSGLPSDRFSAERTGGSVSTLTIQRTQQEDSAVYLCASSPGTALNYGYTFGSGTRLTVV.

The chain employs TRBV7-9 and TRBJ1-2; D is unclear. Trimming left V 6 bases short and J 4 bases short, with 9 bases between. Germline CDR1 is SEHNR and CDR2 is FQNEAQ (reference sequence). There are 12 residues in the CDR3. CDR3 in amino acids: CASRSPSYGYTF. CDR3 bases: TGTGCCAGCAGATCCCCGTCCTATGGCTACACCTTC.

The J gene is TRBJ1-1, the V gene TRBV10-3; TRBD1 might be the D (5 bases). This CDR3 has 15 residues. Between the trimmed V and J ends, which lost 6 bases and 1 base, there was a span of 15 bases. The germline CDR1 and CDR2 sequences are ENHRY and SYGVKD. CDR3 DNA sequence: TGTGCCATCAGGAGGTCGGCTGGACAGAACACTGAAGCTTTCTTT. It translates to CAIRRSAGQNTEAFF.

This chain uses TRBV9 with TRBJ2-3; 13 bases are shared with TRBD2. The CDR3 extends over 17 amino acids. V lost 0 bases, J lost 2 bases, and 3 bases stayed unmatched. Germline-derived CDR1 and CDR2 are SGDLS and YYNGEE. The CDR3 DNA reads TGTGCCAGCAGCGTAGGACTAGCGGGAGGTACCACAGATACGCAGTATTTT. Its protein is CASSVGLAGGTTDTQYF. The variable domain in full, completed from reference TRBV9 and TRBJ2-3, reads DSGVTQTPKHLITATGQRVTLRCSPRSGDLSVYWYQQSLDQGLQFLIQYYNGEERAKGNILERFSAQQFPDLHSELNLSSLELGDSALYFCASSVGLAGGTTDTQYFGPGTRLTVL.

The chain recombines TRBV23-1 with TRBJ1-2; 12 nucleotides agree with TRBD1. TRBV23-1 is an open reading frame whose function is uncertain. CDR3 length: 21 amino acids. The V gene end was trimmed by 2 bases and the J gene end by 4 bases; junction bases not matched to a gene: 20. CDR3: CASSQPAGVWDRGRIGYGYTF. The DNA of the CDR3 is TGCGCCAGCAGTCAACCGGCCGGGGTATGGGACAGGGGGCGAATCGGCTATGGCTACACCTTC.

The chain joins TRBV5-1 to TRBJ2-7; D is possibly TRBD2 (6 bases). Germline assignment: CDR1 SGHRS and CDR2 YFSETQ. Trimming pared 0 bases from V and 7 bases from J, leaving 23 bases between. There are 17 residues in the CDR3. The CDR3, as DNA: TGCGCCAGCAGCTTGGAATTGATCGGGCGAAGCCGGGGGGAGCAGTACTTC. Protein: CASSLELIGRSRGEQYF.

J is TRBJ1-2 and V is TRBV20-1; TRBD1 aligns across 7 bases. V dropped 4 bases and J dropped 8; count of bases not matched to a gene: 4. This CDR3 spans 11 amino acids. The V gene's germline CDR1 is DFQATT and CDR2 SNEGSKA (reference sequence). The CDR3 DNA sequence: TGCAGTGCTATCGCAGGGGGGGGCTACACCTTC. Amino acids: CSAIAGGGYTF.

V gene TRBV7-2 combines with J gene TRBJ2-5; 11 bases map to TRBD2. V trimming: 5 bases; J trimming: 5 bases; junction bases outside the gene matches: 7. This CDR3 region has 15 residues. Germline CDR1 SGHTA, CDR2 FQGNSA. In DNA, the CDR3 is TGTGCCAGCAGCCTACTAGCGGGAGAGGTCGAGACCCAGTACTTC. Translation: CASSLLAGEVETQYF.

The V call is TRBV30, the J call TRBJ1-1; D is undetermined. CDR3 length equals 13 residues. Germline CDR1 GTSNPN, CDR2 SVGIG (reference sequence). V was cut by 2 bases and J by 5 bases, with 12 bases left in between. CDR3 in DNA: TGTGCCTGGAGTATCCCAGGATGGACTGAAGCTTTCTTT. Amino acids: CAWSIPGWTEAFF. The whole variable domain, filled in from reference TRBV30 and TRBJ1-1, reads SQTIHQWPATLVQPVGSPLSLECTVEGTSNPNLYWYRQAAGRGLQLLFYSVGIGQISSEVPQNLSASRPQDRQFILSSKKLLLSDSGFYLCAWSIPGWTEAFFGQGTRLTVV.

The rearrangement links TRBV9 to TRBJ1-2; the D gene is possibly TRBD1 (5 bases). Germline values: CDR1 SGDLS, CDR2 YYNGEE. Deletions cut 4 bases from V and 8 bases from J, with 12 bases between. CDR3 length equals 12 residues. CDR3 nucleotide sequence: TGTGCCAGCAGCCCATTTACAGGCGGCTACACCTTC. Protein product: CASSPFTGGYTF.

The V call is TRBV5-6, the J call TRBJ1-1; D unclear. Germline-derived CDR1 and CDR2 are SGHDT and YYEEEE. This CDR3 region has 16 residues. Trimming pared 2 bases from V and 0 bases from J, leaving 14 bases between. CDR3 residues: CASSLQSLRMNTEAFF. The CDR3 nucleotides read TGTGCCAGCAGCTTACAGTCTCTAAGAATGAACACTGAAGCTTTCTTT.

The gene calls are TRBV30 and TRBJ1-5; D is ambiguous. CDR1 and CDR2 (germline): GTSNPN, SVGIG (reference sequence). The CDR3 extends over 13 amino acids. The ends were cut back, 0 bases at V and 5 bases at J, with 8 bases in the middle. The CDR3 DNA reads as TGTGCCTGGAGTGTTCCCTGGCATCAGCCCCAGCATTTT. This codes for CAWSVPWHQPQHF. Full variable domain (outside the CDR3, taken from reference TRBV30 and TRBJ1-5): SQTIHQWPATLVQPVGSPLSLECTVEGTSNPNLYWYRQAAGRGLQLLFYSVGIGQISSEVPQNLSASRPQDRQFILSSKKLLLSDSGFYLCAWSVPWHQPQHFGDGTRLSIL.

The genes are TRBV4-2 and TRBJ2-7; D remains unclear. This CDR3 comprises 15 residues. Germline V lookup: CDR1 LGHNA, CDR2 YNFKEQ. V lost 0 bases, J lost 3 bases, and 12 bases lay in between. CDR3 region: CASSQDELYNYEQYF. The CDR3, as DNA: TGTGCCAGCAGCCAAGACGAACTATACAACTACGAGCAGTACTTC.

This rearrangement joins TRBV7-2 to TRBJ2-1, with D possibly being TRBD2 (5 bases). From germline, CDR1 is SGHTA and CDR2 FQGNSA. This CDR3 has 17 amino acids. Trimming pared 0 bases from V and 0 bases from J, leaving 12 bases between. CDR3 region: CASSLADSAYSYNEQFF. CDR3 bases: TGTGCCAGCAGCTTAGCGGATAGCGCGTACTCCTACAATGAGCAGTTCTTC.

V usage is TRBV5-6 and J usage is TRBJ1-5, with a tentative D call TRBD1 (6 bases). V lost 2 bases, J lost 3 bases, and 15 bases lay in between. From germline, CDR1 is SGHDT and CDR2 YYEEEE. The CDR3 contains 16 residues. In nucleotides, the CDR3 is TGTGCCAGCAGCTTCGGGGGGCCCATTTTCAATCAGCCCCAGCATTTT. Translated: CASSFGGPIFNQPQHF.

The chain has TRBV5-1 and TRBJ2-2, with TRBD2 identical over 9 bases. Germline V gene sequence: CDR1 SGHRS, CDR2 YFSETQ. CDR3 size: 17 residues. The V gene end was trimmed by 6 bases and the J gene end by 6 bases; junction bases not matched to a gene: 15. CDR3 protein: CASTNPGGGAAAGELFF. The CDR3 DNA sequence: TGCGCCAGCACAAACCCTGGCGGGGGGGCCGCCGCCGGGGAGCTGTTTTTT.

The V gene is TRBV30, the J gene TRBJ1-1; 8 bases are shared with TRBD1. This CDR3 is built from 13 residues. V lost 2 bases to trimming and J lost 5 bases; unmatched junction nucleotides: 4. CDR1 and CDR2 from the germline V gene are GTSNPN and SVGIG (reference sequence). The CDR3 DNA reads as TGTGCCTGGAGTCGAACAGGGGGGACTGAAGCTTTCTTT. This gives the protein CAWSRTGGTEAFF.

As concerns this clone: One end of the junction does not line up with germline, which may come from a read error. The rearrangement joins TRBV6-1 to TRBJ1-5; D not resolved. The CDR3 spans 13 residues. Germline V lookup: CDR1 MNHNS, CDR2 SASEGT. CDR3 residues: CASREVLNQPQHF. The CDR3 coding sequence is TGTGCCAGCCGTGAGGTACTCAATCAGCCCCAGCATTTT.

V is TRBV30 and J is TRBJ1-1, with D hard to call. The CDR3 is 13 residues long. Trimming stripped 0 bases from V and 4 bases from J, with 9 bases between. The germline V gene encodes CDR1 GTSNPN and CDR2 SVGIG (reference sequence). The CDR3 DNA reads as TGTGCCTGGAGTGTATCCCCCAGCACTGAAGCTTTCTTT. It yields the protein CAWSVSPSTEAFF.

The chain couples TRBV5-1 to TRBJ2-7, with 9 positions matching TRBD2. CDR1 is SGHRS and CDR2 is YFSETQ in the germline V gene. This CDR3 comprises 15 residues. V trimming: 2 bases; J trimming: 2 bases; junction bases outside the gene matches: 5. The CDR3 DNA follows: TGCGCCAGCAGCTTCGGACTAGCGAGGACCTACGAGCAGTACTTC. Encoded protein: CASSFGLARTYEQYF.

The chain is built from TRBV18 and TRBJ1-3; 9 bases align to TRBD1. The CDR3 consists of 18 residues. The V gene end was trimmed by 2 bases and the J gene end by 0 bases; junction bases not matched to a gene: 8. Germline V gene data show CDR1 as KGHSH and CDR2 as LQKENI. The CDR3 is CASSPWRTDRGSGNTIYF. CDR3 in DNA: TGTGCCAGCTCACCATGGAGAACGGACAGGGGCTCTGGAAACACCATATATTTT.

The rearrangement uses TRBV25-1 and TRBJ2-7; 10 bases agree with TRBD2. This CDR3 is built from 16 residues. Trimming took 6 bases from V and 2 from J; bases not matched to a gene: 10. The V gene's germline CDR1 is MGHDK and CDR2 SYGVNS. DNA of the CDR3: TGTGCCAGCAGCCAAACGACTAGCGGGCGCGCCTACGAGCAGTACTTC. Translated: CASSQTTSGRAYEQYF.